These 12 T cell receptor beta chains share one sample of origin, sequenced in a study of cytomegalovirus exposure and HLA in healthy donors (dated by TCRdb to about 2017). The library came from the immunoSEQ multiplex PCR assay. For the multiplex PCR, a mixture combining 60 forward primers for TCR Vbeta segments and 13 reverse primers for TCR Jbeta segments was used. The table was pulled from immuneACCESS by TCRdb, which kept in-frame rearrangements only. Such tables lose some clones; where checked, under half of the loss comes from unresolved V genes, and the rest has no known cause. Here the sample has about 110,000 clones; about two thirds occur a single time. Of the sample, approximately 0.8% falls within the top ten clones. The sequenced material came from PBMCs. These receptors all come from a boy aged 10-17 years in good health and CMV-seronegative.

V is TRBV7-2 and J is TRBJ2-1; 9 bases fit TRBD1. CDR1 and CDR2 from the germline V gene are SGHTA and FQGNSA. The CDR3 loop spans 16 amino acids. After removal of 5 bases from V and 6 bases from J, the junction contained 11 bases not matched to a gene. CDR3 sequence: CASSKTGTGPLNEQFF. CDR3 in DNA: TGTGCCAGCAGCAAAACCGGGACAGGGCCCCTCAATGAGCAGTTCTTC.

The CDR3 DNA reads TGTGCCAGCACACCCGGACCAGGGGGCGCCTATGGCTACACCTTC. It translates to CASTPGPGGAYGYTF. V is TRBV7-2 and J is TRBJ1-2, with TRBD1 matching over 8 bases. J lost 4 bases, V lost 7 bases, and 11 bases had no gene match. The CDR3 has 15 amino acids. The germline gives CDR1 SGHTA, CDR2 FQGNSA.

The chain has TRBV2 and TRBJ1-3; weak D call: TRBD1 (6 bases). This CDR3 is built from 13 residues. Germline CDR1 SNHLY, CDR2 FYNNEI. Trimming removed 7 bases at V and 4 bases at J, with 11 bases between. The CDR3 DNA is TGTGCCAGCAAAGGACAGACCGGAAACACCATATATTTT. As protein: CASKGQTGNTIYF.

J is TRBJ2-1 and V is TRBV6-1, with TRBD1 matching over 8 bases. CDR3 size: 13 residues. Germline CDR1 and CDR2: MNHNS and SASEGT. V trimming: 5 bases; J trimming: 6 bases; junction bases outside the gene matches: 3. The DNA for the CDR3 is TGTGCCAGCAGTTCGGACAGGGCCAATGAGCAGTTCTTC. Protein: CASSSDRANEQFF.

V usage is TRBV5-4 and J usage is TRBJ1-2, with 9 bases that match TRBD1. The germline CDR1 and CDR2 sequences are SGHNT and YYREEE (reference sequence). Trimming removed 4 bases from V and 8 bases from J; junction bases left unmatched: 9. The CDR3 is 14 residues long. The CDR3 here is CASSPDRGGGGYTF. Here the CDR3 DNA reads TGTGCCAGCAGCCCGGACAGGGGAGGAGGCGGCTACACCTTC.

The chain joins TRBV7-2 to TRBJ2-7; 8 bases are shared with TRBD2. The V gene end was trimmed by 5 bases and the J gene end by 3 bases; junction bases not matched to a gene: 12. Germline lookup yields CDR1 SGHTA and CDR2 FQGNSA. This CDR3 has 16 amino acids. The CDR3 DNA reads as TGTGCCAGCAGCCGGTCTAGCGCGGGGGGCAACTACGAGCAGTACTTC. Its protein product is CASSRSSAGGNYEQYF.

The chain uses TRBV18 and TRBJ2-7; D is possibly TRBD1 (5 bases). Trimming stripped 0 bases from V and 2 bases from J, with 8 bases between. Germline CDR1 and CDR2: KGHSH and LQKENI. This CDR3 contains 14 residues. The CDR3 here is CASSPPDNPYEQYF. CDR3 DNA: TGTGCCAGCTCACCACCGGACAACCCCTACGAGCAGTACTTC.

The chain links TRBV6-4 to TRBJ1-6; the D gene is possibly TRBD1 (6 bases). The CDR3 length is 14 residues. Trimming shortened V by 5 bases and J by 7 bases, and 12 bases separated the two germline ends. Germline CDR1 is MRHNA and CDR2 is SNTAGT. This CDR3 is CASSLTGWNSPLHF. CDR3 nucleotides: TGTGCCAGCAGTTTAACAGGGTGGAATTCACCCCTCCACTTT.

This clone was seen a few times. The chain links TRBV28 to TRBJ1-5, with 7 bases that match TRBD1. This CDR3 comprises 14 residues. CDR1 and CDR2 from the germline V gene are MDHEN and SYDVKM. V lost 7 bases and J lost 7; bases outside the gene matches: 10. The CDR3 sequence: CASNRQGLSQPQHF. The CDR3 nucleotides are TGTGCCAGCAATAGACAGGGCCTTTCCCAGCCCCAGCATTTT.

This clone came up once. The CDR3 loop reads CASSLGSVWAFF. The CDR3 nucleotides are TGTGCCAGCAGCTTGGGGTCGGTGTGGGCTTTCTTT. The V call is TRBV5-8, the J call TRBJ1-1; D remains unclear. The germline V gene has CDR1 SGHTS and CDR2 YDEGEE. The CDR3 contains 12 residues. V lost 0 bases, J lost 11 bases, and 11 bases lay in between.

V is TRBV28 and J is TRBJ2-7; 9 bases fit TRBD2. Germline CDR1 and CDR2: MDHEN and SYDVKM. This CDR3 contains 17 residues. V was clipped by 5 bases and J by 0 bases; unmatched bases: 11. CDR3 protein: CASSRPGLAYSSYEQYF. CDR3 nucleotides: TGTGCCAGCAGTCGCCCTGGACTAGCGTATAGCTCCTACGAGCAGTACTTC.

This sequence joins TRBV28 and TRBJ2-2, with 13 positions matching TRBD2. The germline gives CDR1 MDHEN, CDR2 SYDVKM. The V segment lost 11 bases and the J segment 5 bases; nucleotides outside the gene matches: 8. The CDR3 runs to 15 residues. The CDR3 region has the DNA TGTGCCGGGGGTAGACTAGCGGGAGGTACCGGGGAGCTGTTTTTT. Its protein product is CAGGRLAGGTGELFF.